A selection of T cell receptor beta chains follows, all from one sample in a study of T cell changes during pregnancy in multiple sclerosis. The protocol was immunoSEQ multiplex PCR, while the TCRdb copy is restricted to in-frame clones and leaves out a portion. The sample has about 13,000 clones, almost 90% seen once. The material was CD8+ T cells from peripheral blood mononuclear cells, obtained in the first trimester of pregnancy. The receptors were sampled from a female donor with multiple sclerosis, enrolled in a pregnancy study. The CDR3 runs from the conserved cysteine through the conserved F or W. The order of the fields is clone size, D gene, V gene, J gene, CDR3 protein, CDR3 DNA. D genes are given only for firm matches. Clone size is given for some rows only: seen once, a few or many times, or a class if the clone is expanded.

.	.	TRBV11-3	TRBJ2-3	CASSLGVDTQYF	TGTGCCAGCAGCTTAGGAGTAGATACGCAGTATTTT
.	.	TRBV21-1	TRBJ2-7	CASSKDVAGHRLYF	TGTGCCAGCAGCAAAGATGTGGCAGGCCATCGTCTGTACTTC
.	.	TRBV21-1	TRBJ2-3	CASNLVNRRF	TGTGCCAGCAACCTAGTCAATCGGAGGTTT
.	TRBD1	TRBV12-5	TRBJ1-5	CASGLAGTGQKSQHF	TGTGCTAGTGGTTTGGCCGGGACAGGTCAAAAGTCCCAGCATTTT
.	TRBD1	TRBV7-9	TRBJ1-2	CASSLGTGIGYGYTF	TGTGCCAGCAGCTTAGGGACAGGGATTGGCTATGGCTACACCTTC
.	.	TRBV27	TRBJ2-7	CASSPSFSPEQYF	TGTGCCAGCAGTCCCTCGTTCTCTCCTGAGCAGTACTTC
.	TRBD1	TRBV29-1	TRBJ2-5	CSVEDWSARGQETQYF	TGCAGCGTTGAAGATTGGTCGGCCAGGGGGCAAGAGACCCAGTACTTC
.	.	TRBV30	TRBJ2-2	CASDQGTNTGELFF	TGTGCCTCGGACCAGGGGACGAACACCGGGGAGCTGTTTTTT
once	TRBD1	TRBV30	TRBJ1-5	CAWSVGTGGGQPQHF	TGTGCCTGGAGCGTTGGGACAGGGGGCGGTCAGCCCCAGCATTTT
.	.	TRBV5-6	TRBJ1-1	CASAPGGGRWVEAFF	TGTGCCAGCGCCCCGGGGGGGGGCAGGTGGGTTGAAGCTTTCTTT
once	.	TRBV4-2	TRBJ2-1	CASSPPSYEQFF	TGTGCCAGCAGCCCTCCGTCGTATGAGCAGTTCTTC
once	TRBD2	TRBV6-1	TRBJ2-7	CASSEDSGGAYEQYF	TGTGCCAGCAGTGAAGACAGCGGGGGGGCCTACGAGCAGTACTTC
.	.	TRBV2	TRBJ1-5	CASSEGLGGGQPQHF	TGTGCCAGCAGTGAAGGTTTGGGGGGAGGACAGCCCCAGCATTTT
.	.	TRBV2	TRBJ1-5	CASSDTRRPAEPQHF	TGTGCCAGCAGTGACACCAGGCGCCCGGCTGAGCCCCAGCATTTT
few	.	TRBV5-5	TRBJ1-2	CASSLAGQIYGYTF	TGTGCCAGCAGCTTAGCCGGACAGATCTATGGCTACACCTTC
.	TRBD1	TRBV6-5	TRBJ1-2	CASRQGAIVGYTF	TGTGCCAGCAGACAGGGGGCTATTGTTGGCTACACCTTC
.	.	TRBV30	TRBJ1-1	CAWNGGRNTEAFF	TGTGCCTGGAATGGGGGGAGGAACACTGAAGCTTTCTTT
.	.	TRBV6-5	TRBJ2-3	CASRGPNPTDTQYF	TGTGCCAGCAGGGGGCCGAATCCCACAGATACGCAGTATTTT
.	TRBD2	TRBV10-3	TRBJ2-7	CAAAGTSGGYEQYF	TGTGCCGCCGCCGGGACTAGCGGGGGATACGAGCAGTACTTC
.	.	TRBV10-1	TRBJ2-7	CASSEGDSWDEQYF	TGCGCCAGCAGTGAGGGGGACTCCTGGGACGAGCAGTACTTC
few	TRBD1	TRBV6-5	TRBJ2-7	CASSEGQGAYEQYF	TGTGCCAGCAGTGAGGGACAGGGGGCGTACGAGCAGTACTTC
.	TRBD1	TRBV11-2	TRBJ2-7	CASRPGTGGSYEQYF	TGTGCCAGCAGACCGGGGACAGGGGGATCCTACGAGCAGTACTTC
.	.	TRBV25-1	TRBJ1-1	CASSPNPPPGATEAFF	TGTGCCAGCAGTCCCAACCCCCCCCCGGGTGCGACTGAAGCTTTCTTT
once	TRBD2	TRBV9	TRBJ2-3	CASSVEAGGLVDTQYF	TGTGCCAGCAGCGTAGAGGCGGGGGGGCTTGTTGATACGCAGTATTTT
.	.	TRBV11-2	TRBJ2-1	CASSLPGAYNEQFF	TGTGCCAGCAGCCTACCAGGGGCGTACAATGAGCAGTTCTTC
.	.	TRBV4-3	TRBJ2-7	CASSQEVSSYEQYF	TGCGCCAGCAGCCAAGAGGTCAGCTCCTACGAGCAGTACTTC
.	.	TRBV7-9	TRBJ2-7	CASSLISGSSYEQYF	TGTGCCAGCAGCTTAATATCGGGGTCGTCCTACGAGCAGTACTTC
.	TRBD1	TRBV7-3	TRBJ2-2	CASSQALDREDWAGELFF	TGTGCCAGCAGCCAAGCCCTTGACAGGGAAGATTGGGCCGGGGAGCTGTTTTTT
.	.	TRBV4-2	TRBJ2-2	CASSHTQDGSSGELFF	TGTGCCAGCAGCCACACACAGGACGGCAGCTCCGGGGAGCTGTTTTTT
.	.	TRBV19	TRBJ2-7	CASRGRMGYEQYF	TGTGCCAGTAGGGGGCGGATGGGCTACGAGCAGTACTTC
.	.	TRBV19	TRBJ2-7	CASSILAGLSYEQYF	TGTGCCAGTAGTATACTTGCGGGACTGTCCTACGAGCAGTACTTC
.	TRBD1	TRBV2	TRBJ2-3	CASSGTGRETDTQYF	TGTGCCAGCAGTGGGACAGGGCGGGAAACAGATACGCAGTATTTT
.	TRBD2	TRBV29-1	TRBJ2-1	CSVDGRGEATMLEQFF	TGCAGCGTTGACGGGCGGGGGGAAGCTACAATGTTGGAGCAGTTCTTC
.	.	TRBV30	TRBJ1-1	CAWSVGEGTEAFF	TGTGCCTGGAGTGTAGGGGAAGGCACTGAAGCTTTCTTT
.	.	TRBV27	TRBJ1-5	CASSLTPVLQPQHF	TGTGCCAGCAGTTTAACCCCAGTCTTGCAGCCCCAGCATTTT
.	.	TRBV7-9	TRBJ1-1	CASSHRGRGPNEAFF	TGTGCCAGCAGCCATCGGGGGAGGGGACCCAACGAAGCTTTCTTT
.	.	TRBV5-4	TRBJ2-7	CASSFEVGSYEQYF	TGTGCCAGCAGCTTCGAGGTCGGCTCCTACGAGCAGTACTTC
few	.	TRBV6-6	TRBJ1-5	CASSPPGGGNQPQHF	TGTGCCAGCAGCCCCCCGGGGGGGGGTAATCAGCCCCAGCATTTT
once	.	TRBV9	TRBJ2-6	CASSAAGANVLTF	TGTGCCAGCAGCGCGGCTGGGGCCAACGTCCTGACTTTC
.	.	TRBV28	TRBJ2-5	CASSLRSGGAGETQYF	TGTGCCAGCAGTTTACGGTCGGGGGGCGCAGGGGAGACCCAGTACTTC
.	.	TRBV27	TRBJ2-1	CASSTGNEQFF	TGTGCCAGCAGCACGGGGAATGAGCAGTTCTTC
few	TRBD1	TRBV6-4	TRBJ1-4	CASSETPGQGNEKLFF	TGTGCCAGCAGTGAAACGCCGGGACAGGGAAATGAAAAACTGTTTTTT
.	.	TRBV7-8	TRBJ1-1	CASSLEVRGLNTEAFF	TGTGCCAGCAGCTTAGAGGTCCGGGGTTTGAACACTGAAGCTTTCTTT
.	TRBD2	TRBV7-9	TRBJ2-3	CASSTKLAGASTDTQYF	TGTGCCAGCAGCACCAAGCTAGCGGGGGCTAGCACAGATACGCAGTATTTT
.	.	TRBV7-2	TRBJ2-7	CASSLGARYEQYF	TGTGCCAGCAGCTTAGGAGCGAGGTACGAGCAGTACTTC
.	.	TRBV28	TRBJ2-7	CASRGGASYEQYF	TGTGCCAGCAGGGGGGGGGCCTCCTACGAGCAGTACTTC
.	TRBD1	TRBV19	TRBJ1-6	CASSTTGEYSPLHF	TGTGCCAGTAGTACGACAGGGGAGTATTCACCCCTCCACTTT
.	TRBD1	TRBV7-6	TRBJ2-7	CASSVGQGVYEQYF	TGTGCCAGCAGCGTGGGACAGGGGGTCTACGAGCAGTACTTC
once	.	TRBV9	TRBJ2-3	CASSPFIATSTDTQYF	TGTGCCAGCAGTCCCTTTATAGCGACTAGCACAGATACGCAGTATTTT
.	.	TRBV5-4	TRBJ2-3	CASSLKIAVSTDTQYF	TGTGCCAGCAGCTTGAAGATAGCGGTTAGCACAGATACGCAGTATTTT
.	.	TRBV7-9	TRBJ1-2	CASSPHRETNYGYTF	TGTGCCAGCAGCCCTCACAGAGAAACTAACTATGGCTACACCTTC
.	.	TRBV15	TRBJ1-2	CATSTRTASRHGYTF	TGTGCCACCAGCACCCGGACAGCCTCGAGGCATGGCTACACCTTC
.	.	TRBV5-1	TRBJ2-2	CASSLPSPGELFF	TGCGCCAGCAGCTTACCTAGCCCCGGGGAGCTGTTTTTT
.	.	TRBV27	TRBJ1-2	CASSLSSLYGYTF	TGTGCCAGCAGTTTGAGTTCTCTCTATGGCTACACCTTC
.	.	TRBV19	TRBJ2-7	CASSRWAGTYEQYF	TGTGCCAGTAGTAGGTGGGCAGGAACCTACGAGCAGTACTTC
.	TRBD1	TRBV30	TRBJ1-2	CAWSGQTGIKVNKGYTF	TGTGCCTGGAGTGGCCAGACAGGGATAAAAGTCAATAAGGGCTACACCTTC
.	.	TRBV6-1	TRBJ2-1	CASSDDSHNEQFF	TGTGCCAGCAGTGACGACAGCCACAATGAGCAGTTCTTC